This TCR beta chain was sequenced during a study of blood T cell repertoires in COVID-19. Germline V gives CDR1 SGHTS, CDR2 YDEGEE. The CDR3 covers 14 residues. V trimming: 6 bases; J trimming: 0 bases; junction bases outside the gene matches: 5. Generated by immunoSEQ multiplex PCR, the TCRdb table keeps only in-frame clones and is missing some. The data show about 89,000 clones, 75% to 90% seen once. This clone appeared a single time. This TCR came from a man older than 75 with active or convalescent COVID-19. The chain carries TRBV5-8 and TRBJ2-7; 8 bases map to TRBD2. Sequencing was performed on peripheral blood. The CDR3 coding sequence is TGTGCCAGCAATAGCGGGATACCCTCCTACGAGCAGTACTTC. Its protein product is CASNSGIPSYEQYF.